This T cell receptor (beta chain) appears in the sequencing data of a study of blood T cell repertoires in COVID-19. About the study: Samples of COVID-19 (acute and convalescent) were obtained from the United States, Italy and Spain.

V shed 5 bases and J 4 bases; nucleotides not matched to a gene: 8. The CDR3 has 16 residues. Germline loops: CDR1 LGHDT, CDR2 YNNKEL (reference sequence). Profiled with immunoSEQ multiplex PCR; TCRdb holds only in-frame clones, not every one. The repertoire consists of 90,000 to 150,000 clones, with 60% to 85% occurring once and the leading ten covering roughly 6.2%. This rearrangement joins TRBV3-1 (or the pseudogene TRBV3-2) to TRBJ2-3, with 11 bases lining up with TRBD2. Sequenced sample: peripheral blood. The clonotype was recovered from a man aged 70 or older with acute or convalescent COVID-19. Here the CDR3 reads CASSFRLAGGSDTQYF. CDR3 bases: TGTGCCAGCAGCTTCCGTCTAGCGGGAGGCTCAGATACGCAGTATTTT.